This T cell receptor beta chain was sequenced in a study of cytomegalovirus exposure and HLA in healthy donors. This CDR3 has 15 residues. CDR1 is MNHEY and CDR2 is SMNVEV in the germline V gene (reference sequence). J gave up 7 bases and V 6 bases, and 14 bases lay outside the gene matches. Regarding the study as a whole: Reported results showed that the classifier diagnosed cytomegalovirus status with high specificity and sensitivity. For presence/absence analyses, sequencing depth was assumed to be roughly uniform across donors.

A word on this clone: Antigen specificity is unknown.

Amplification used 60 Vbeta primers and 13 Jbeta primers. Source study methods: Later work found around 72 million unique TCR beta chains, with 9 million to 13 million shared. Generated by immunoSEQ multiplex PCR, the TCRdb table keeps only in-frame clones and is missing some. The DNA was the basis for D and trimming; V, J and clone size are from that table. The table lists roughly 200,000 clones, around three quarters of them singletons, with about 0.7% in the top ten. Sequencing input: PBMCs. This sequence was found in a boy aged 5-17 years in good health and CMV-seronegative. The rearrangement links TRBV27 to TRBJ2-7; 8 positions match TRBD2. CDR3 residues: CASSPYTSGEWEQYF. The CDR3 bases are TGTGCCAGCAGCCCCTACACTAGCGGAGAATGGGAGCAGTACTTC.